This T cell receptor beta chain was recovered during a study of T-cell reconstitution after alpha-beta-depleted transplantation in children. A TCRbeta library incorporating unique molecular identifiers was prepared. TCRdb passed the PCR reads through MiXCR, listing each CDR3 protein once. The sample lists approximately 520,000 distinct CDR3 sequences, 30% to 35% occurring once. CDR1 is MDHEN and CDR2 is SYDVKM in the germline V gene. CDR3 length: 14 residues. V was trimmed by 6 bases and J by 2 bases, leaving 11 bases between them. The sample in question was PBMCs from the stem cell graft donor, obtained from the stem cell graft. This TCR derives from a human donor who donated a stem cell graft to a child with aplastic anemia. This chain links TRBV28 with TRBJ1-5; no definite D call. The CDR3 sequence: CASSPGGRNQPQHF. The CDR3 region has the DNA TGTGCCAGCAGCCCGGGAGGGCGCAATCAGCCCCAGCATTTT.